These T cell receptor beta chains were read from a single sample in a study of CD8 T cells in Susac syndrome. TCRdb re-called the immunoSEQ multiplex PCR reads with MiXCR, one entry per CDR3 protein. The sample gives about 120,000 distinct CDR3 sequences, 80% to 95% of which show up once; roughly 0.14% is in the top ten. Sequences were obtained from CD4+ T cells from PBMCs. These receptors were obtained from a human donor in good health. The CDR3 runs from the conserved cysteine through the conserved F or W.

j_call v_call cdr3_aa
TRBJ1-1 TRBV29-1 CSVELTGTGSTEAFF
TRBJ2-7 TRBV20-1 CSATGTGRDYEQYF
TRBJ2-7 TRBV15 CATSRDLSSLSYEQYF
TRBJ2-2 TRBV5-4 CASSPGVATPGELFF
TRBJ2-7 TRBV10-2 CASRQGTSNEQYF
TRBJ2-7 TRBV6-5 CASGVQGYRYEQYF
TRBJ1-6 TRBV20-1 CSASQGPHNSPLHF
TRBJ1-3 TRBV6-5 CASSYSQGNTIYF
TRBJ1-2 TRBV20-1 CSATQGARGYTF
TRBJ1-2 TRBV12-3/TRBV12-4 CASSLAGTSYGYTF
TRBJ2-7 TRBV18 CASSPLLAGGPTSYEQYF
TRBJ2-1 TRBV5-4 CASSDYRQGAYNEQFF
TRBJ1-5 TRBV19 CASTEGYGDQPQHF
TRBJ1-1 TRBV29-1 CSVDTTGNTEAFF
TRBJ2-4 TRBV30 CAWSGHAETVAKNIQYF
TRBJ2-5 TRBV5-1 CASSLAGQGGSETQYF
TRBJ2-1 TRBV7-9 CASSISGSDLYNEQFF
TRBJ1-1 TRBV5-1 CASSLRDRGVSEAFF
TRBJ2-3 TRBV18 CASSIDTQYF
TRBJ1-5 TRBV6-2/TRBV6-3 CASSPDGLNQPQHF
TRBJ1-1 TRBV5-1 CASSLVSRKNTEAFF
TRBJ2-2 TRBV19 CASNTLRGRTGELFF
TRBJ2-2 TRBV20-1 CSALDRGSRGELFF
TRBJ1-5 TRBV30 CAWSSPGGDQPQHF
TRBJ2-3 TRBV7-8 CASSYRTSGALSTDTQYF
TRBJ1-5 TRBV20-1 CSARGQGLAHSNQPQHF